The source of this TCR beta chain is a study of blood T cells in healthy people across ages. Study-wide findings and caveats: The fall in TCR beta diversity per million T cells was roughly linear with age. Conclusively comparing naive with antigen-experienced cells was impossible with unsorted PBMCs.

Per germline, CDR1 MNHNY and CDR2 SVGAGI (reference sequence). Losses at the gene ends were 6 bases for V and 4 bases for J; bases not matched to a gene: 11. The CDR3 extends over 15 amino acids. Alongside a J-beta primer mix, a sample-barcoded 5' primer served in a second PCR lasting 7 to 11 cycles. All samples yielded 3 million or more CDR3-containing paired-end reads. From the 5' RACE reads, TCRdb called clonotypes with MiXCR, one entry per CDR3 protein. This table has some 1,500,000 distinct CDR3 sequences, around 40% appearing once. Details on this clonotype: The antigen remains undetermined.

J is TRBJ1-1 and V is TRBV6-6; 7 bases are shared with TRBD1. Sequencing was performed on blood. The sequence was obtained from a woman in her late teens or twenties in good health. In DNA, the CDR3 is TGTGCCAGCAGACAACAGACAGGGACACCCACTGAAGCTTTCTTT. It translates to CASRQQTGTPTEAFF.